What follows are 9 T cell receptor beta chains derived from one specimen sequenced in a study of blood T cell repertoires in COVID-19. Sequenced by immunoSEQ multiplex PCR; TCRdb stores in-frame clones only, minus some. The data hold fewer than 500,000 clones, with 86% observed a single time. Source material: peripheral blood. All receptors derive from a woman in her twenties or thirties with active or convalescent COVID-19.

The gene calls are TRBV7-9 and TRBJ2-1, with 9 bases that match TRBD2. J gave up 3 bases and V 4 bases, and 7 bases lay outside the gene matches. This CDR3 has 16 residues. Germline loops: CDR1 SEHNR, CDR2 FQNEAQ (reference sequence). The CDR3 is CASSYSSGSSYNEQFF. The CDR3 DNA sequence: TGTGCCAGCAGCTACAGTAGCGGGAGTAGCTACAATGAGCAGTTCTTC. Full variable domain (outside the CDR3, taken from reference TRBV7-9 and TRBJ2-1): DTGVSQNPRHKITKRGQNVTFRCDPISEHNRLYWYRQTLGQGPEFLTYFQNEAQLEKSRLLSDRFSAERPKGSFSTLEIQRTEQGDSAMYLCASSYSSGSSYNEQFFGPGTRLTVL.

This clone has a handful of counts. V usage is TRBV19 and J usage is TRBJ1-3; tentatively, D is TRBD1 (6 bases). The V gene lost 6 bases and the J gene lost 2 bases, with 8 bases spanning the gap. CDR3 length: 13 residues. The germline V gene encodes CDR1 LNHDA and CDR2 SQIVND (reference sequence). The CDR3 loop reads CASSRTAGNTIYF. The CDR3 region has the DNA TGTGCCAGTAGCAGGACAGCTGGAAACACCATATATTTT.

The chain couples TRBV6-5 to TRBJ2-3, with 7 bases fitting TRBD2. V was clipped by 9 bases and J by 4 bases; unmatched bases: 4. CDR3 length: 12 residues. Germline CDR1 MNHEY, CDR2 SVGAGI. The CDR3, as DNA: TGTGCCAGTAGGGGAGGGCCAGATACGCAGTATTTT. Residues: CASRGGPDTQYF.

As regards this clone: At one end, the junction sequence differs from germline, possibly due to a read error. The chain carries TRBV18 and TRBJ1-4, with D perhaps TRBD1 (5 bases). Germline V CDR1 and CDR2: KGHSH, LQKENI. The CDR3 covers 15 residues. The CDR3 DNA reads as TGTGCCAGCTCACCACAGGCCAGGGCTAAGGAAAAACTGTTTTTT. This gives the protein CASSPQARAKEKLFF.

This clone was seen more than once but under ten times. The chain recombines TRBV5-4 with TRBJ2-5; 9 nucleotides match TRBD2. The CDR3 consists of 15 residues. V was clipped by 4 bases and J by 4 bases; unmatched bases: 8. Germline V lookup: CDR1 SGHNT, CDR2 YYREEE (reference sequence). The DNA of the CDR3 is TGTGCCAGCAGCCTTGGCGGCGGGGGGGCAGAGACCCAGTACTTC. It is translated as CASSLGGGGAETQYF.

The chain has TRBV19 and TRBJ1-4, with D possibly TRBD1 on 5 matching bases. V was clipped by 8 bases and J by 3 bases, with 13 bases between them. The CDR3 covers 14 residues. Per germline, CDR1 LNHDA and CDR2 SQIVND (reference sequence). This CDR3 reads CASVLAGPNEKLFF. CDR3 nucleotide sequence: TGTGCCAGTGTCCTGGCGGGGCCTAATGAAAAACTGTTTTTT.

V usage is TRBV9 and J usage is TRBJ2-7; 14 nucleotides agree with TRBD2. Looked up from germline, CDR1 is SGDLS and CDR2 is YYNGEE. The CDR3 is made up of 15 amino acids. Trimming took 4 bases from V and 6 from J; bases not matched to a gene: 6. The CDR3 sequence is CASSKTSGRAFEQYF. In DNA, the CDR3 is TGTGCCAGCAGCAAGACTAGCGGGAGGGCCTTCGAGCAGTACTTC. Drawing the rest from reference TRBV9 and TRBJ2-7, the complete variable domain is DSGVTQTPKHLITATGQRVTLRCSPRSGDLSVYWYQQSLDQGLQFLIQYYNGEERAKGNILERFSAQQFPDLHSELNLSSLELGDSALYFCASSKTSGRAFEQYFGPGTRLTVT.

V gene TRBV10-3 combines with J gene TRBJ2-5, with TRBD2 matching over 14 bases. This CDR3 contains 14 residues. V was pared by 4 bases and J by 5 bases, with 0 bases of the junction left unmatched. Germline V gene sequence: CDR1 ENHRY, CDR2 SYGVKD. CDR3 protein: CAISGLAGGETQYF. DNA for the CDR3: TGTGCCATCAGTGGACTAGCGGGGGGGGAGACCCAGTACTTC.

The table lists this clone with a count of one. The chain combines TRBV5-1 with TRBJ2-7; TRBD1 matches at 8 bases. V was pared by 0 bases and J by 6 bases, with 8 bases of the junction left unmatched. Germline V gene lookup returns CDR1 SGHRS and CDR2 YFSETQ. This CDR3 is built from 15 residues. The CDR3 sequence is CASSLELLTGVEQYF. DNA of the CDR3: TGCGCCAGCAGCTTGGAATTGTTGACAGGGGTCGAGCAGTACTTC.